This T cell receptor beta chain emerged from a study of T cell changes during pregnancy in multiple sclerosis. TCRdb's copy holds only in-frame clones and misses some; the assay was immunoSEQ multiplex PCR. The table has roughly 90,000 clones, approximately 92% seen once. Germline CDR1 reads MNHEY; CDR2 reads SVGAGI. V shed 4 bases and J shed 4 bases, with 16 bases lying between them. This CDR3 contains 15 residues. The chain joins TRBV6-5 to TRBJ1-2; D is uncertain. This specimen was peripheral blood, taken in the first trimester of pregnancy. This clonotype was sampled from a female donor with multiple sclerosis, enrolled in a pregnancy study. Here the CDR3 reads CASSFGGRGIYGYTF. Here the CDR3 DNA reads TGTGCCAGCAGTTTCGGTGGCCGAGGAATCTATGGCTACACCTTC.